This TCR beta chain originates from a study of shared clonotypes between healthy human individuals. V was clipped by 3 bases and J by 4 bases; unmatched bases: 4. The CDR3 is made up of 15 amino acids. Germline assignment: CDR1 SEHNR and CDR2 FQNEAQ (reference sequence). Unsorted PBMC samples were amplified in replicate PCRs containing around 310 ng DNA, some 30,000 T cell genomes. Generated by immunoSEQ multiplex PCR, the TCRdb table keeps only in-frame clones and is missing some. Of about 480,000 clones in the sample, 60% to 85% were seen once. The receptor comes from a woman aged 40 to 50 in good health. Some clones in this sample may be carry-over from other donors' samples. V is TRBV7-9 and J is TRBJ2-1, with 9 bases that match TRBD2. The sample consisted of PBMCs. CDR3 loop: CASSLGLAHYNEQFF. The CDR3 region has the DNA TGTGCCAGCAGCTTGGGACTAGCTCATTACAATGAGCAGTTCTTC.